This T cell receptor (beta chain) was retrieved from a study of post-analysis software for immune sequencing data. This clonotype was picked up a small number of times. The TCR beta cDNA libraries contained unique molecular identifiers. TCRdb passed the PCR reads through MiXCR, listing each CDR3 protein once. This repertoire shows approximately 730,000 distinct CDR3 sequences, roughly 27% found once; its top ten account for roughly 0.54%. Sequencing was carried out using blood. This clonotype was sampled from a girl under 18 with multiple sclerosis.

The CDR3 region has the DNA TGCAGTGCAACACTAGCGGGAGTTAGCAATGAGCAGTTCTTC. It is translated as CSATLAGVSNEQFF. V usage is TRBV20-1 and J usage is TRBJ2-1; 11 positions agree with TRBD2. The CDR3 has 14 residues. J gave up 6 bases and V 6 bases, and 7 bases lay outside the gene matches. CDR1 is DFQATT, CDR2 SNEGSKA, per germline (reference sequence).